Following are 14 T cell receptor beta chains from one sample sequenced in a study of blood T cell repertoires in COVID-19. Sequenced by immunoSEQ multiplex PCR; TCRdb stores in-frame clones only, minus some. The sample lists tens of thousands of clones, around 90% occurring once. Sequencing was done on a sample of peripheral blood. These receptors came from an elderly woman with active or convalescent COVID-19.

This clone was seen once. The chain uses TRBV9 and TRBJ2-3; 11 nucleotides agree with TRBD1. Unmatched junction bases numbered 10, after V lost 2 bases and J lost 14 bases. The CDR3 extends over 14 amino acids. The germline gives CDR1 SGDLS, CDR2 YYNGEE. The DNA of the CDR3 is TGTGCCAGCAGCGTCGCCCCGGGACAGGGGGTCGCGTATTTT. Encoded protein: CASSVAPGQGVAYF.

This clone was seen only once. Mismatch with germline at one junction end may stem from a read error. The DNA for the CDR3 is TGCGCCAGCAGCCAGGCGCGGACAGGTGAGAGCCAGTACTTC. This codes for CASSQARTGESQYF. V usage is TRBV4-1 and J usage is TRBJ2-5; TRBD1 matches 7 bases. CDR1 MGHRA and CDR2 YSYEKL come from the germline V gene. There are 14 residues in the CDR3.

This clone was observed once. The V and J genes are TRBV30 and TRBJ1-2, with a weak D call TRBD1 (5 bases). V was clipped by 1 base and J by 2 bases, with 11 bases between them. The CDR3 contains 14 residues. Germline CDR1 reads GTSNPN; CDR2 reads SVGIG (reference sequence). CDR3 nucleotides: TGTGCCTGGAGTGGGGGCAGTTCAAACTATGGCTACACCTTC. This translates into CAWSGGSSNYGYTF.

This clone appeared a single time. The rearrangement links TRBV6-6 to TRBJ1-1; possibly TRBD1 for D (5 bases). The length of the CDR3 is 12 residues. Trimming pared 6 bases from V and 3 bases from J, leaving 8 bases between. Germline CDR1 and CDR2: MNHNY and SVGAGI (reference sequence). CDR3: CASSRVDTEAFF. CDR3 nucleotide sequence: TGTGCCAGCAGCAGGGTGGACACTGAAGCTTTCTTT.

This clone was counted once. V is TRBV24-1 and J is TRBJ1-1; maybe TRBD1 (6 bases). Trimming shortened V by 4 bases and J by 4 bases, and 18 bases separated the two germline ends. Germline V gene sequence: CDR1 KGHDR, CDR2 SFDVKD. This CDR3 spans 16 amino acids. The chain's CDR3 is CATSENTGGVGTEAFF. The CDR3 DNA reads as TGTGCCACCAGTGAGAATACGGGGGGCGTAGGCACTGAAGCTTTCTTT.

This clone was seen just once. V is TRBV19 and J is TRBJ1-1; no firm D call. V dropped 5 bases and J dropped 3 bases, with 7 bases sitting between them. The CDR3 is made up of 12 amino acids. Germline values: CDR1 LNHDA, CDR2 SQIVND (reference sequence). In nucleotides, the CDR3 is TGTGCCAGTAGTGACTGGGACACTGAAGCTTTCTTT. Amino acid sequence: CASSDWDTEAFF.

The chain combines TRBV7-7 with TRBJ2-2, with TRBD1 as a possible D gene (6 bases). Germline V CDR1 and CDR2: SSHAT, FNYEAQ (reference sequence). This CDR3 is built from 15 residues. The CDR3 loop reads CASSRGGPAGGELFF. CDR3 coding DNA: TGTGCTAGCTCGAGAGGGGGACCGGCGGGCGGGGAGCTGTTTTTT.

This rearrangement joins TRBV6-5 to TRBJ2-3; weak D call: TRBD2 (6 bases). The germline CDR1 and CDR2 sequences are MNHEY and SVGAGI. Trimming removed 8 bases at V and 4 bases at J, with 19 bases between. This CDR3 contains 15 residues. This chain's CDR3 is CASHPTGSPADTQYF. The CDR3 DNA sequence: TGTGCCAGCCACCCAACCGGGAGTCCCGCAGATACGCAGTATTTT.

V is TRBV11-3 and J is TRBJ2-4; TRBD2 agrees at 7 bases. After removal of 1 base from V and 4 bases from J, the junction contained 10 bases not matched to a gene. This CDR3 spans 17 amino acids. Germline V lookup: CDR1 SGHNT, CDR2 YENEEA. The CDR3 bases are TGTGCCAGCAGCTTAGCCCTAGAGCGGGACCTTAAAAACATTCAGTACTTC. Encoded protein: CASSLALERDLKNIQYF.

The chain's CDR3 is CASSVGAGVRQPQHF. For the CDR3, the DNA is TGTGCCAGCAGCGTAGGGGCGGGAGTCCGTCAGCCCCAGCATTTT. This sequence joins TRBV9 and TRBJ1-5; D remains unclear. Trimming cost V 0 bases and J 6 bases, with 13 bases left between them. The CDR3 sequence is 15 residues long. The germline CDR1 and CDR2 sequences are SGDLS and YYNGEE.

The CDR3 nucleotides read TGTGCCACCAGCCCGAACGGGGGGCGCGACTATGGCTACACCTTC. Residues: CATSPNGGRDYGYTF. This sequence joins TRBV15 and TRBJ1-2, with a weak D call TRBD1 (6 bases). This CDR3 has 15 amino acids. V gave up 5 bases and J gave up 3 bases, with 16 bases separating them. Germline CDR1 reads LNHNV; CDR2 reads YYDKDF (reference sequence).

The J gene is TRBJ2-1, the V gene TRBV3-1 (or the pseudogene TRBV3-2); weak D call: TRBD1 (6 bases). Germline CDR1 reads LGHDT; CDR2 reads YNNKEL (reference sequence). The CDR3 consists of 12 residues. Trimming removed 2 bases from V and 7 bases from J, with 6 bases in between. This chain's CDR3 is CASSQRGNEQFF. As DNA, the CDR3 is TGTGCCAGCAGCCAAAGGGGGAATGAGCAGTTCTTC.

This chain uses TRBV6-5 with TRBJ1-1, with TRBD1 as a possible D gene (5 bases). This CDR3 comprises 14 residues. Germline CDR1 reads MNHEY; CDR2 reads SVGAGI. Trimming took off 7 bases at V and 0 bases at J, with 12 bases between the two ends. CDR3: CASNQTDLNTEAFF. In DNA form, the CDR3 reads TGTGCCAGCAACCAGACAGATTTGAACACTGAAGCTTTCTTT.

This CDR3 reads CATSRSDRADEKLFF. CDR3 in DNA: TGTGCCACCAGCAGGTCGGACAGGGCGGATGAAAAACTGTTTTTT. The chain joins TRBV15 to TRBJ1-4; 8 positions match TRBD1. With 3 bases clipped from V and 6 bases from J, the junction kept 6 bases outside the gene matches. The germline V gene encodes CDR1 LNHNV and CDR2 YYDKDF (reference sequence). This CDR3 is built from 15 residues.